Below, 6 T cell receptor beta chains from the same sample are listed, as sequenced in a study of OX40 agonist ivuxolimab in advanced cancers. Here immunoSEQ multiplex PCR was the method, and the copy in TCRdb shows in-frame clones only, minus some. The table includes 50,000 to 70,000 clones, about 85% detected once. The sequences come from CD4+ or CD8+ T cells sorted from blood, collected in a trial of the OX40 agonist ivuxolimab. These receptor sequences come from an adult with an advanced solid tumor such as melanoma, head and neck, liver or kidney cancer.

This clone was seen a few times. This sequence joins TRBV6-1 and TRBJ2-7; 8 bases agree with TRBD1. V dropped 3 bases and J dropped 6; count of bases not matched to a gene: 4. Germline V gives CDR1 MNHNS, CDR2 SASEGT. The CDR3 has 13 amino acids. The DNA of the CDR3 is TGTGCCAGCAGTGAGGCAGGGGGCCGCGAGCAGTACTTC. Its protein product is CASSEAGGREQYF.

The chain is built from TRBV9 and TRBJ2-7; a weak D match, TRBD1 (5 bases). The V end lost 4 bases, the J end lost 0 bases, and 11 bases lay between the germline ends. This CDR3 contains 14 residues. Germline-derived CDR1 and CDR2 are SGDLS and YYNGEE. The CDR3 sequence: CASSLNRFSYEQYF. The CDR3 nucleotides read TGTGCCAGCAGCCTGAACAGGTTCTCCTACGAGCAGTACTTC. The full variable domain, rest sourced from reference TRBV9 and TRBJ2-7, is DSGVTQTPKHLITATGQRVTLRCSPRSGDLSVYWYQQSLDQGLQFLIQYYNGEERAKGNILERFSAQQFPDLHSELNLSSLELGDSALYFCASSLNRFSYEQYFGPGTRLTVT.

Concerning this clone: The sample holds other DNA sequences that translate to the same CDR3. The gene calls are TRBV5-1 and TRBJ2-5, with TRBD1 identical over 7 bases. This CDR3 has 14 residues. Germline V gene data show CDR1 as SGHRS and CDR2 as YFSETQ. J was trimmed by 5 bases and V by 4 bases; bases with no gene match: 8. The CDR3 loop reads CASSPQGDGETQYF. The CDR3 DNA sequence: TGCGCCAGCAGCCCGCAGGGGGATGGGGAGACCCAGTACTTC.

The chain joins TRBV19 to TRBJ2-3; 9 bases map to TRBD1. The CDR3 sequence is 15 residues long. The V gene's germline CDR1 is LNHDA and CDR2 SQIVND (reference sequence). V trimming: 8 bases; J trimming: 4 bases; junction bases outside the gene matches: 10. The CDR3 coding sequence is TGTGCCAGTCCCCGGACAGGGGAGTTGGCAGATACGCAGTATTTT. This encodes CASPRTGELADTQYF.

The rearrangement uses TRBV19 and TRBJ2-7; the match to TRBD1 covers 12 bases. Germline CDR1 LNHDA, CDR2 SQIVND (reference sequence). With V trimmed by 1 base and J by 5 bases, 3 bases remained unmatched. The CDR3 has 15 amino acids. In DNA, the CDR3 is TGTGCCAGTAGTATAGGCGGGACAGGGGGCAACGAGCAGTACTTC. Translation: CASSIGGTGGNEQYF.

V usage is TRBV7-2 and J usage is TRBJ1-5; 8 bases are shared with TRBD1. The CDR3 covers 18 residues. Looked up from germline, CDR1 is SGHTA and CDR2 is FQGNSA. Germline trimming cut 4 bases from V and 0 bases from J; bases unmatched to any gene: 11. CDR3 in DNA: TGTGCCAGCAGCTCCTCAGGGGGCGCCCGGCTTAGCAATCAGCCCCAGCATTTT. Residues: CASSSSGGARLSNQPQHF.